Sequencing of this T cell receptor (beta chain) was carried out in a study of neurological immune-mediated disorders. Findings and limits, study-wide: HTLV-1-associated myelopathy showed the most TCR clonal expansion; multiple sclerosis the least, below healthy controls. No sharing of CDR3 amino acid sequences was observed among expanded clones across subjects, suggesting private repertoires in all groups.

The germline V gene encodes CDR1 SGDLS and CDR2 YYNGEE. V lost 3 bases and J 0 bases, leaving 8 bases between the germline ends. This CDR3 spans 14 amino acids. On this clonotype: The antigen is undetermined.

Regarding time point: technical triplicate 2. Over 170 million TCR-beta sequences from 15-18 subjects came out of each sequencing run. TCRdb reanalysed the 5' RACE reads using MiXCR and keeps one entry per CDR3 protein. The sample consists of under 65,000 distinct CDR3 sequences, 24% of them appearing once. V and J are TRBV9 and TRBJ2-3; D remains ambiguous. Sequencing was performed on PBMCs. This clonotype was obtained from a man aged 60-69 years with HTLV-1-associated myelopathy (HAM/TSP). For the CDR3, the DNA is TGTGCCAGCAGCGGGGTTTCTAGCACAGATACGCAGTATTTT. Its translation: CASSGVSSTDTQYF.